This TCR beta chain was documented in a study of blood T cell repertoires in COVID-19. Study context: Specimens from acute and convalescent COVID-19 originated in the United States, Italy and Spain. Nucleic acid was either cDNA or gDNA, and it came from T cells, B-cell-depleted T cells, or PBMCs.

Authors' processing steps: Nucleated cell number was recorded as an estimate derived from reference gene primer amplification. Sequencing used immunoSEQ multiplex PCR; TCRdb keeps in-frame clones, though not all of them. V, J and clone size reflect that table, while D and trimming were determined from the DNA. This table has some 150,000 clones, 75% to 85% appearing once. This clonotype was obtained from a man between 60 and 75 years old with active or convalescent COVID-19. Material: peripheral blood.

The CDR3 spells CASSQGALGGKLFF. In DNA, the CDR3 is TGTGCCAGCAGTCAAGGGGCTCTCGGGGGAAAACTGTTTTTT. This chain connects TRBV28 to TRBJ1-4; D is possibly TRBD1 (5 bases). Trimming removed 5 bases from V and 10 bases from J, with 17 bases in between. This CDR3 spans 14 amino acids. Germline V gives CDR1 MDHEN, CDR2 SYDVKM.